A single sample gave rise to the 21 T cell receptor beta chains below, sequenced in a study of regulatory and conventional T cells in RAG deficiency. Generated by immunoSEQ multiplex PCR, the TCRdb table keeps only in-frame clones and is missing some. The table includes tens of thousands of clones, 75% to 95% detected once. Genomic DNA came from blood regulatory T cells gated CD4+ CD25-high CD127-low. The same data also contributed to another study, on regulatory T cells. Turning to that study: The PCR used 52 TRBV and 13 TRBJ primers.

The material sequenced was Tregs sorted from blood. These TCRs come from a human donor in good health.

The chain couples TRBV5-1 to TRBJ1-2, with D maybe TRBD1 (5 bases). Germline V CDR1 and CDR2: SGHRS, YFSETQ. The CDR3 contains 13 residues. Trimming shortened V by 6 bases and J by 10 bases, and 19 bases separated the two germline ends. Here the CDR3 DNA reads TGCGCCAGCACCCTTGAGGGGCGCAGAAACTACACCTTC. Translation: CASTLEGRRNYTF.

The chain employs TRBV5-1 and TRBJ1-2; D may be TRBD1 (6 bases). Germline CDR1 SGHRS, CDR2 YFSETQ. Trimming cost V 4 bases and J 3 bases, with 13 bases left between them. The CDR3 is 14 amino acids. This CDR3 is CASSTETGHYGYTF. CDR3 DNA: TGCGCCAGCAGCACGGAGACAGGACACTATGGCTACACCTTC.

The chain recombines TRBV30 with TRBJ2-5; D is uncertain. This CDR3 has 12 amino acids. The V end lost 5 bases, the J end lost 3 bases, and 10 bases lay between the germline ends. Per germline, CDR1 GTSNPN and CDR2 SVGIG (reference sequence). The CDR3 reads CAWSQGKETQYF. In DNA, the CDR3 is TGTGCCTGGTCACAAGGGAAAGAGACCCAGTACTTC.

This chain links TRBV30 with TRBJ2-5, with D possibly called TRBD1 or TRBD2 (5 bases each). V was pared by 3 bases and J by 5 bases, with 13 bases between. The germline CDR1 and CDR2 sequences are GTSNPN and SVGIG (reference sequence). This CDR3 has 13 residues. Written as DNA, the CDR3 is TGTGCCTGGAGGGTGGGGGTGAGGGAGACCCAGTACTTC. Translation: CAWRVGVRETQYF.

This rearrangement joins TRBV18 to TRBJ2-4; D may be TRBD2 (7 bases). This CDR3 comprises 18 residues. The germline V gene encodes CDR1 KGHSH and CDR2 LQKENI. Trimming left V 1 base short and J 0 bases short, with 16 bases between. The CDR3 is CASSPRGGGHLAKNIQYF. In nucleotides, the CDR3 is TGTGCCAGCTCACCACGAGGGGGGGGTCACCTAGCCAAAAACATTCAGTACTTC.

The CDR3 loop reads CAISGDRVVGYTF. As DNA, the CDR3 is TGTGCCATCAGTGGGGACAGGGTCGTCGGCTACACCTTC. The chain carries TRBV10-3 and TRBJ1-2, with TRBD1 matching over 9 bases. The CDR3 has 13 amino acids. V lost 4 bases and J lost 8; bases outside the gene matches: 5. Germline CDR1 ENHRY, CDR2 SYGVKD.

V gene TRBV6-6 combines with J gene TRBJ1-3; D ambiguous. Deletions cut 0 bases from V and 4 bases from J, with 10 bases between. The germline V gene has CDR1 MNHNY and CDR2 SVGAGI (reference sequence). This CDR3 is 15 amino acids long. The CDR3 here is CASSYSIGLGNTIYF. DNA of the CDR3: TGTGCCAGCAGTTACTCGATCGGGTTGGGAAACACCATATATTTT.

The J gene is TRBJ1-6, the V gene TRBV30; 7 bases fit TRBD1. The CDR3 runs 18 residues. Trimming removed 3 bases from V and 0 bases from J; junction bases left unmatched: 11. CDR1 and CDR2 (germline): GTSNPN, SVGIG (reference sequence). The CDR3 here is CAWSAGGRGSSYNSPLHF. The CDR3 bases are TGTGCCTGGAGCGCAGGTGGCAGGGGGAGCTCCTATAATTCACCCCTCCACTTT.

The CDR3 region is CASTDGVGTGNTIYF. The CDR3 nucleotides are TGTGCCAGCACCGACGGGGTGGGAACCGGAAACACCATATATTTT. J is TRBJ1-3 and V is TRBV6-4; D unclear. In germline, CDR1 is MRHNA, CDR2 SNTAGT. V lost 7 bases to trimming and J lost 4 bases, with 17 bases between them. This CDR3 contains 15 residues.

The V gene is TRBV10-2, the J gene TRBJ1-1, with D possibly being TRBD1 (5 bases). V lost 2 bases to trimming and J lost 0 bases, with 7 bases between them. CDR3 length: 14 residues. In germline, CDR1 is WSHSY, CDR2 SAAADI. DNA for the CDR3: TGCGCCAGCAGTGAGACCAGGGTGAACACTGAAGCTTTCTTT. It is translated as CASSETRVNTEAFF.

This sequence joins TRBV7-8 and TRBJ1-4; D is ambiguous. The CDR3 is 15 residues long. Germline V gene sequence: CDR1 SGHVS, CDR2 FQNEAQ. The V gene lost 9 bases and the J gene lost 0 bases, with 14 bases spanning the gap. The DNA of the CDR3 is TGTGCCAGTGCACGGGCCTTTGCAACTAATGAAAAACTGTTTTTT. This sequence encodes CASARAFATNEKLFF.

This CDR3 reads CASSLTYSSSYEQYF. The DNA of the CDR3 is TGCGCCAGCAGCTTAACATACAGCAGCTCCTACGAGCAGTACTTC. The chain joins TRBV5-1 to TRBJ2-7, with unresolved D. The CDR3 is 15 amino acids. Germline V lookup: CDR1 SGHRS, CDR2 YFSETQ. Trimming left V 2 bases short and J 0 bases short, with 12 bases between.

The rearrangement joins TRBV2 to TRBJ2-3, with a weak D call TRBD2 (7 bases). Deletions cut 9 bases from V and 5 bases from J, with 21 bases between. The CDR3 has 15 amino acids. Per the germline V gene, CDR1 is SNHLY and CDR2 is FYNNEI. The CDR3, as DNA: TGTGCCAGGACATTTGAAGGGGGGGCTCGAGATACGCAGTATTTT. Translation: CARTFEGGARDTQYF.

This clone came up once. The chain has TRBV7-8 and TRBJ2-3; 11 positions agree with TRBD2. The CDR3 length is 16 residues. From germline, CDR1 is SGHVS and CDR2 FQNEAQ. V lost 5 bases, J lost 2 bases, and 6 bases stayed unmatched. For the CDR3, the DNA is TGTGCCAGCAGCCATCTAGCGGGGGGCCACACAGATACGCAGTATTTT. It specifies CASSHLAGGHTDTQYF.

The chain couples TRBV30 to TRBJ1-6, with TRBD1 matching 7 bases. Unmatched junction bases numbered 5, after V lost 3 bases and J lost 9 bases. In germline, CDR1 is GTSNPN, CDR2 SVGIG (reference sequence). The CDR3 is 13 residues long. The DNA of the CDR3 is TGTGCCTGGAGAACCAGGGGGAGTTCACCCCTCCACTTT. Amino acids: CAWRTRGSSPLHF.

This sequence joins TRBV5-1 and TRBJ2-5; TRBD1 matches at 8 bases. The CDR3 is 15 residues long. J lost 4 bases, V lost 0 bases, and 5 bases had no gene match. Germline CDR1 reads SGHRS; CDR2 reads YFSETQ. CDR3 in amino acids: CASSLGPGGPETQYF. Here the CDR3 DNA reads TGCGCCAGCAGCTTGGGACCAGGGGGCCCAGAGACCCAGTACTTC.

The CDR3 DNA reads as TGTGCCAGCAGCTTGGCGGGGGGCGGGGAGACCCAGTACTTC. As protein: CASSLAGGGETQYF. The chain combines TRBV5-4 with TRBJ2-5; D might be TRBD2 (7 bases). Germline CDR1 is SGHNT and CDR2 is YYREEE (reference sequence). The V end was cut by 0 bases, the J end by 5 bases, with 11 bases between. The CDR3 consists of 14 residues.

V gene TRBV2 combines with J gene TRBJ2-5, with 12 bases lining up with TRBD2. The V and J ends lost 5 bases and 8 bases, in that order; junction bases with no gene match: 6. Germline CDR1 is SNHLY and CDR2 is FYNNEI. The CDR3 is 14 residues long. In DNA form, the CDR3 reads TGTGCCAGCAGTCCTAGCGGGGGGGCCTATACCCAGTACTTC. Amino acids: CASSPSGGAYTQYF.

The CDR3 loop reads CAWSAASVNSNQPQHF. Here the CDR3 DNA reads TGTGCCTGGAGTGCCGCCTCGGTTAATAGCAATCAGCCCCAGCATTTT. The J gene is TRBJ1-5, the V gene TRBV30; D uncertain. The V and J ends lost 1 base and 0 bases respectively, with 13 bases between them. The CDR3 runs 16 residues. Germline-derived CDR1 and CDR2 are GTSNPN and SVGIG (reference sequence).

V is TRBV20-1 and J is TRBJ2-7; D is unclear. CDR1 and CDR2 (germline): DFQATT, SNEGSKA (reference sequence). CDR3 length: 10 residues. Trimming removed 6 bases from V and 6 bases from J, with 9 bases in between. CDR3 DNA sequence: TGCAGTGCCCTGCTCCTCGAGCAGTACTTC. Translation: CSALLLEQYF.

The chain is built from TRBV7-8 and TRBJ2-7, with TRBD2 matching 14 bases. CDR3 length: 18 amino acids. The V and J ends lost 4 bases and 3 bases, in that order; junction bases with no gene match: 11. From germline, CDR1 is SGHVS and CDR2 FQNEAQ. CDR3 residues: CASSSIRLAGGLVYEQYF. Written as DNA, the CDR3 is TGTGCCAGCAGCTCGATCCGACTAGCGGGGGGGCTGGTCTACGAGCAGTACTTC.